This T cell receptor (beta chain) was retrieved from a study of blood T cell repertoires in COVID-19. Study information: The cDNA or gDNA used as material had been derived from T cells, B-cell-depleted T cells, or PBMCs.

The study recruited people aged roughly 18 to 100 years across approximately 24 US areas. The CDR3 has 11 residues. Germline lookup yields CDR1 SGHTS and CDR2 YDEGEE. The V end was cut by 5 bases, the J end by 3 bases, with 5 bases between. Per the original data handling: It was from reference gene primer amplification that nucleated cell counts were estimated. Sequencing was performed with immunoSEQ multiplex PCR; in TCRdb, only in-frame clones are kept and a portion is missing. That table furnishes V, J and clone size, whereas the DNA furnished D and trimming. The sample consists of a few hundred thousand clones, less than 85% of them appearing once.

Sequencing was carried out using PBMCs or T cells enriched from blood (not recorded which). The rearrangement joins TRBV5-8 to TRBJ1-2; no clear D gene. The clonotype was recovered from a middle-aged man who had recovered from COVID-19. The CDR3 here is CASRLDYGYTF. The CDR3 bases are TGTGCCAGCAGACTGGACTATGGCTACACCTTC. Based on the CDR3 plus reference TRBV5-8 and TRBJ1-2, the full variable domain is EAGVTQSPTHLIKTRGQQATLRCSPISGHTSVYWYQQALGLGLQFLLWYDEGEERNRGNFPPRFSGRQFPNYSSELNVNALELEDSALYLCASRLDYGYTFGSGTRLTVV.